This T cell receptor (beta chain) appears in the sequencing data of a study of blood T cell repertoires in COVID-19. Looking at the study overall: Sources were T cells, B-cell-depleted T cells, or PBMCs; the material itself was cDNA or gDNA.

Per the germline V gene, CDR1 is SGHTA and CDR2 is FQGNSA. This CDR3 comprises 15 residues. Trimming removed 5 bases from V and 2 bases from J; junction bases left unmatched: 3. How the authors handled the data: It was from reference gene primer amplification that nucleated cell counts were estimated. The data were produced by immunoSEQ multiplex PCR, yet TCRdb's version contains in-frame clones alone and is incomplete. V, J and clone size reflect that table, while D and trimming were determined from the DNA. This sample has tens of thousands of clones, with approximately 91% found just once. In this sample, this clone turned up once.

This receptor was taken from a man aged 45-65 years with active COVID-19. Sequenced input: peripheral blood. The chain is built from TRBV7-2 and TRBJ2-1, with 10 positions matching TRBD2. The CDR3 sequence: CASSRSGGTYNEQFF. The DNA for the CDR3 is TGTGCCAGCAGCCGTAGCGGGGGGACCTACAATGAGCAGTTCTTC.